Shown below are 12 T cell receptor beta chains from a single sample sequenced in a study of neurological immune-mediated disorders. Using its own MiXCR run on the 5' RACE reads, TCRdb lists one record per CDR3 protein. Here the sample spans around 76,000 distinct CDR3 sequences, roughly 10% being singletons. Time point given: longitudinal time-point 1 (baseline). The sample was PBMCs. The origin of the receptors is a man aged 30 to 39 in good health.

Only a few counts were recorded for this clonotype. The conserved final phenylalanine or tryptophan is absent from the CDR3, which likely points to a read error. No DNA is shown, since the ends of the CDR3 on it are uncertain; the CDR3 is the one TCRdb lists. The chain has TRBV7-8 and TRBJ2-7; no DNA check was done on the table's D call, TRBD1. The CDR3 totals 13 residues, both ends included. Germline V gene lookup returns CDR1 SGHVS and CDR2 FQNEAQ. CDR3 residues: CASSSTGVAGDLI.

This clonotype was recorded at least ten times. The chain employs TRBV28 and TRBJ2-7; tentatively, D is TRBD2 (6 bases). Germline CDR1 and CDR2: MDHEN and SYDVKM. The V end lost 4 bases, the J end lost 6 bases, and 16 bases lay between the germline ends. The CDR3 has 14 residues. CDR3 residues: CASSSPGLAFEQYF. CDR3 nucleotides: TGTGCCAGCAGTTCTCCTGGGCTAGCGTTCGAGCAGTACTTC.

This clonotype turned up a few times. The chain employs TRBV27 and TRBJ2-7; D possibly corresponds to TRBD1 (5 bases). From germline, CDR1 is MNHEY and CDR2 SMNVEV (reference sequence). CDR3 length equals 13 residues. V lost 7 bases and J 7 bases, leaving 17 bases between the germline ends. In nucleotides, the CDR3 is TGTGCCAGCATCTCGTTGGGGCTACGTGAGCAGTACTTC. It translates to CASISLGLREQYF.

This clonotype was seen many times. CDR3 protein: CASSLGWGQMVDTQYF. DNA for the CDR3: TGTGCCAGCAGCTTAGGGTGGGGCCAGATGGTTGATACGCAGTATTTT. The rearrangement joins TRBV11-2 to TRBJ2-3; possible D gene TRBD1, 5 bases. The germline V gene has CDR1 SGHAT and CDR2 FQNNGV. Trimming removed 1 base from V and 6 bases from J, with 17 bases in between. The CDR3 sequence is 16 residues long. Complete variable domain (other parts from reference TRBV11-2 and TRBJ2-3): EAGVAQSPRYKIIEKRQSVAFWCNPISGHATLYWYQQILGQGPKLLIQFQNNGVVDDSQLPKDRFSAERLKGVDSTLKIQPAKLEDSAVYLCASSLGWGQMVDTQYFGPGTRLTVL.

This clonotype was seen at least ten times. The chain links TRBV18 to TRBJ1-1; unclear D gene. Germline CDR1 reads KGHSH; CDR2 reads LQKENI. Trimming stripped 2 bases from V and 0 bases from J, with 7 bases between. The CDR3 is made up of 14 amino acids. The CDR3 region is CASSPNGLNTEAFF. The CDR3, as DNA: TGTGCCAGCTCACCAAACGGATTGAACACTGAAGCTTTCTTT.

This clonotype turned up a few times. The J gene is TRBJ2-1, the V gene TRBV30, with 8 bases lining up with TRBD2. J gave up 5 bases and V 5 bases, and 5 bases lay outside the gene matches. CDR3 size: 13 residues. Germline V gene sequence: CDR1 GTSNPN, CDR2 SVGIG (reference sequence). The CDR3 nucleotides read TGTGCCTGGGTGGCGGGAGGTCACAATGAGCAGTTCTTC. Its translation: CAWVAGGHNEQFF. Drawing the rest from reference TRBV30 and TRBJ2-1, the complete variable domain is SQTIHQWPATLVQPVGSPLSLECTVEGTSNPNLYWYRQAAGRGLQLLFYSVGIGQISSEVPQNLSASRPQDRQFILSSKKLLLSDSGFYLCAWVAGGHNEQFFGPGTRLTVL.

In this sample, this clonotype turned up many times. This rearrangement joins TRBV18 to TRBJ1-5; TRBD1 might be the D (5 bases). Between the trimmed V and J ends, which lost 3 bases and 1 base, there was a span of 10 bases. The germline CDR1 and CDR2 sequences are KGHSH and LQKENI. This CDR3 spans 15 amino acids. CDR3 nucleotides: TGTGCCAGCTCACCTCCGGGACGAAGCAATCAGCCCCAGCATTTT. Translating it yields CASSPPGRSNQPQHF.

Remarks on this clonotype: One base away lies a much larger clone, so this may be a sequencing read error. The chain is built from TRBV5-1 and TRBJ2-3; 7 bases align to TRBD1. Germline CDR1 is SGHRS and CDR2 is YFSETQ. The CDR3 consists of 14 residues. In DNA, the CDR3 is TGCGTCAGCAGCTCAGGGGGAGTATCAGATACGCAGTATTTT. Protein: CVSSSGGVSDTQYF.

This clonotype was detected ten times or more. V usage is TRBV20-1 and J usage is TRBJ1-5; possibly TRBD1 for D (5 bases). V lost 6 bases and J 5 bases, leaving 14 bases between the germline ends. From germline, CDR1 is DFQATT and CDR2 SNEGSKA (reference sequence). This CDR3 region has 13 residues. CDR3 sequence: CSAHGTHDQPQHF. The CDR3 nucleotides read TGCAGTGCCCACGGGACTCATGATCAGCCCCAGCATTTT.

This clonotype was detected ten times or more. The chain recombines TRBV9 with TRBJ2-6; D may be TRBD1 (6 bases). CDR3 size: 19 residues. Germline CDR1 and CDR2: SGDLS and YYNGEE. V gave up 4 bases and J gave up 0 bases, with 20 bases separating them. The CDR3 spells CASSSSPQDSLSGANVLTF. In nucleotides, the CDR3 is TGTGCCAGCAGCTCATCACCCCAGGACAGCCTCTCTGGGGCCAACGTCCTGACTTTC.

This clonotype showed up many times. The V and J genes are TRBV5-1 and TRBJ2-1, with 9 bases aligning to TRBD1. Germline CDR1 SGHRS, CDR2 YFSETQ. The V gene end was trimmed by 2 bases and the J gene end by 4 bases; junction bases not matched to a gene: 1. The CDR3 length is 14 residues. The CDR3: CASSFGQGYNEQFF. Written as DNA, the CDR3 is TGCGCCAGCAGCTTCGGACAGGGGTACAATGAGCAGTTCTTC.

This clonotype was seen at least ten times. The V call is TRBV5-1, the J call TRBJ2-3; D call uncertain. The CDR3 is 13 amino acids. Germline CDR1 is SGHRS and CDR2 is YFSETQ. The V end lost 4 bases, the J end lost 0 bases, and 6 bases lay between the germline ends. CDR3 in amino acids: CASSSGSTDTQYF. CDR3 sequence (DNA): TGCGCCAGCAGCAGTGGTAGCACAGATACGCAGTATTTT.